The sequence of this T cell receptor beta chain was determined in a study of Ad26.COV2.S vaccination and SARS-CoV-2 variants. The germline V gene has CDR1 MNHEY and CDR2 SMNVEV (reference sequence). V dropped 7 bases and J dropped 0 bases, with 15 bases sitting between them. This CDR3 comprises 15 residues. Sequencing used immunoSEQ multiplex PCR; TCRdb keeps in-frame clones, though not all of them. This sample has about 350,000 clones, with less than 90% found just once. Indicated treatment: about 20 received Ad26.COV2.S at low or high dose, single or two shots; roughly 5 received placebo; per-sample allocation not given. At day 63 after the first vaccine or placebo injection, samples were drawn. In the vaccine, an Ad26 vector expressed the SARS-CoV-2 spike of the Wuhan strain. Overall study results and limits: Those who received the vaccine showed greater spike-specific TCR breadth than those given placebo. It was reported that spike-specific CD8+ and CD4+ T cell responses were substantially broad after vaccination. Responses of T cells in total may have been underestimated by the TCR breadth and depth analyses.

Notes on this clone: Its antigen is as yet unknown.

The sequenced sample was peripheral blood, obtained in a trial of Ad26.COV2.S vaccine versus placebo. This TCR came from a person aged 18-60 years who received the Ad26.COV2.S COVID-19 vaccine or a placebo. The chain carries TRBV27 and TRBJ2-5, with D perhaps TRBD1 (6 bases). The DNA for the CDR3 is TGTGCCAGCAATTACCTTACAGGGAACCAAGAGACCCAGTACTTC. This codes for CASNYLTGNQETQYF.